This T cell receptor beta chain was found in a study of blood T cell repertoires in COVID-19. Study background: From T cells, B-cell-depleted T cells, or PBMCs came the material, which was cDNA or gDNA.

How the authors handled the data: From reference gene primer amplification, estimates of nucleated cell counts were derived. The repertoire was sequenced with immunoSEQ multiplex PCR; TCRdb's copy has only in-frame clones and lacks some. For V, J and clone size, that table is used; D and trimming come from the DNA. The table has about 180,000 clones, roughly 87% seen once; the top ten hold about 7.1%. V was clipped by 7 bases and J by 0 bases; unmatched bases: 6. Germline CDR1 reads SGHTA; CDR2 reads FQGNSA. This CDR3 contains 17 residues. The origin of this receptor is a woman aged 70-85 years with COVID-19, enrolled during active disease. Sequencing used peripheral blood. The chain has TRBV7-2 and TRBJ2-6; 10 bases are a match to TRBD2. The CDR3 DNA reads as TGTGCCAGCACTACAGCGGGAGGGCGCTCTGGGGCCAACGTCCTGACTTTC. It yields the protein CASTTAGGRSGANVLTF.